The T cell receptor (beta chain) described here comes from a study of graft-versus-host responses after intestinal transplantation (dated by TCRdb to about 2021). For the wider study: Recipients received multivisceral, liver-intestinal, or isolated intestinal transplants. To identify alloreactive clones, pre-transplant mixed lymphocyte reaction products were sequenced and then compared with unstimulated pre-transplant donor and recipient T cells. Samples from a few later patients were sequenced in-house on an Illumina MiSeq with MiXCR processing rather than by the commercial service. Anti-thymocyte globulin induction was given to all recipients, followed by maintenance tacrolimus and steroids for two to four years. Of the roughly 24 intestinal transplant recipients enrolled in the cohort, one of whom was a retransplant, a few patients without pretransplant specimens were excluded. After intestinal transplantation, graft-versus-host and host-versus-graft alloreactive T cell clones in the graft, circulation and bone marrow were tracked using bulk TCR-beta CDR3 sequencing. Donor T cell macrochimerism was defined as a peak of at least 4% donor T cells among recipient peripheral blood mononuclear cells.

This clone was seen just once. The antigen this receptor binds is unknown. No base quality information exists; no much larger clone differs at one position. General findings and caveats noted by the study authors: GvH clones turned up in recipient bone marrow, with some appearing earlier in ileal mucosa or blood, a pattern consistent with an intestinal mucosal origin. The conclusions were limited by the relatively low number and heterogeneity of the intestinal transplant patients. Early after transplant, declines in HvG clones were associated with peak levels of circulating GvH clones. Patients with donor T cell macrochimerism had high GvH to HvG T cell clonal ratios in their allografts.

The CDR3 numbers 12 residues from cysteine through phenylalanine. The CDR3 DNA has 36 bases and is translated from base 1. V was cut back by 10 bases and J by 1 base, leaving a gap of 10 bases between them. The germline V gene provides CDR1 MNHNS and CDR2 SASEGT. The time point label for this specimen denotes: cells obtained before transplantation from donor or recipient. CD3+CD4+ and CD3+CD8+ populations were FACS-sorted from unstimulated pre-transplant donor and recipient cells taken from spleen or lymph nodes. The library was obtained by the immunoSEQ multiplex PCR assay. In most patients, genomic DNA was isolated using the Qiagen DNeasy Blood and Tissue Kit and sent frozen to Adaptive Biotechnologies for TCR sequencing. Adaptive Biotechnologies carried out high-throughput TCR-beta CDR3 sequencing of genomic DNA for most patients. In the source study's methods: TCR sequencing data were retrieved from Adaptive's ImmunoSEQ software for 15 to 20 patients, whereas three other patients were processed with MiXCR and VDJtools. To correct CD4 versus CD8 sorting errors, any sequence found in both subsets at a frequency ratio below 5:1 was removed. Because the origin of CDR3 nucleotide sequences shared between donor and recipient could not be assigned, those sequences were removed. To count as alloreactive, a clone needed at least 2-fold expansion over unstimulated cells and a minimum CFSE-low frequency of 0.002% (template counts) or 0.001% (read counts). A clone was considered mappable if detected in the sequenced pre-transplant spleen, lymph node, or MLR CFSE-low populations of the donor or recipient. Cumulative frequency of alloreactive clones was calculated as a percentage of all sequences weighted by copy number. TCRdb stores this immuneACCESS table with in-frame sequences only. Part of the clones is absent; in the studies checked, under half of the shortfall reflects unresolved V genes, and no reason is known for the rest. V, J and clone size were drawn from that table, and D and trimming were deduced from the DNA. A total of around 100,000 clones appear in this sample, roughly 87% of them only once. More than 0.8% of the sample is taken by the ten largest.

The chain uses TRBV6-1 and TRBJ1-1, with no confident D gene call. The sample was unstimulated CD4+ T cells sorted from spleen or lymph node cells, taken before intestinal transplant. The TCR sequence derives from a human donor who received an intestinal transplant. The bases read TGTGCCACCTCCAGTAGGAACACTGAAGCTTTCTTT. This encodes CATSSRNTEAFF.